Listed here are 27 T cell receptor beta chains from one sample, sequenced in a study of OX40 agonist ivuxolimab in advanced cancers. TCRdb's copy holds only in-frame clones and misses some; the assay was immunoSEQ multiplex PCR. Found here are under 100,000 clones, 83% of them singletons; the top ten hold 0.75% to 0.85%. Sequences were derived from CD4+ or CD8+ T cells sorted from blood, sampled in a trial of the OX40 agonist ivuxolimab. The receptors here all came from an adult with an advanced solid tumor such as melanoma, head and neck, liver or kidney cancer.

The J gene is TRBJ2-7, the V gene TRBV6-5, with a weak D call TRBD1 (5 bases). This CDR3 has 14 residues. Trimming removed 2 bases from V and 6 bases from J, with 14 bases in between. Germline V gives CDR1 MNHEY, CDR2 SVGAGI. This chain's CDR3 is CASSYIVQGGEQYF. The CDR3 DNA sequence: TGTGCCAGCAGTTACATAGTGCAGGGCGGCGAGCAGTACTTC.

The rearrangement uses TRBV14 and TRBJ1-2; D is possibly TRBD1 (5 bases). V dropped 2 bases and J dropped 3 bases, with 19 bases sitting between them. This CDR3 region has 17 residues. Germline V gene data show CDR1 as SGHDN and CDR2 as FVKESK. The DNA for the CDR3 is TGTGCCAGCAGCCAAATCTCCCTCTCGGGGGGGGACTATGGCTACACCTTC. Protein product: CASSQISLSGGDYGYTF.

This chain uses TRBV18 with TRBJ2-7, with TRBD1 matching over 7 bases. This CDR3 comprises 13 residues. Germline V gene data show CDR1 as KGHSH and CDR2 as LQKENI. V trimming: 6 bases; J trimming: 3 bases; junction bases outside the gene matches: 5. The CDR3 region is CASSAGTDYEQYF. In DNA, the CDR3 is TGTGCCAGCTCGGCCGGGACAGACTACGAGCAGTACTTC.

The V gene is TRBV5-1, the J gene TRBJ2-5, with D possibly being TRBD1 (5 bases). CDR1 and CDR2 from the germline V gene are SGHRS and YFSETQ. The germline V and J ends were trimmed by 7 bases and 4 bases, with 14 bases remaining between them. The CDR3 contains 13 residues. Written as DNA, the CDR3 is TGCGCCAGCGCCTGGGCAGGGCCAGAGACCCAGTACTTC. This encodes CASAWAGPETQYF. The complete variable domain, with remaining parts taken from reference TRBV5-1 and TRBJ2-5, reads KAGVTQTPRYLIKTRGQQVTLSCSPISGHRSVSWYQQTPGQGLQFLFEYFSETQRNKGNFPGRFSGRQFSNSRSEMNVSTLELGDSALYLCASAWAGPETQYFGPGTRLLVL.

This chain joins TRBV19 and TRBJ1-4; TRBD1 matches at 9 bases. Germline CDR1 LNHDA, CDR2 SQIVND (reference sequence). V was clipped by 5 bases and J by 6 bases; unmatched bases: 7. This CDR3 spans 15 amino acids. CDR3 sequence reads: CASSPWTGEHEKLFF. The CDR3 region has the DNA TGTGCCAGTAGTCCCTGGACAGGGGAACATGAAAAACTGTTTTTT.

With respect to this clone: A read error may produce the germline difference seen at one junction end. The V gene is TRBV7-7, the J gene TRBJ1-4, with D unclear. Germline values: CDR1 SSHAT, CDR2 FNYEAQ (reference sequence). This CDR3 region has 15 residues. CDR3: CASSLGLTTNEKLFF. In DNA, the CDR3 is TGTGCTAGCAGCTTAGGTCTGACAACTAATGAAAAACTGTTTTTT.

This chain connects TRBV12-2 to TRBJ2-6. TRBV12-2 has pseudogene status. The CDR3 consists of 13 residues. As DNA, the CDR3 is TGCCCGAGTTGGGACGCCGGGGCCAACGTCCTGACTTTC. Translated, it gives CPSWDAGANVLTF.

J is TRBJ2-7 and V is TRBV5-8; perhaps TRBD2 as D (5 bases). CDR1 and CDR2 from the germline V gene are SGHTS and YDEGEE. There are 13 residues in the CDR3. V lost 8 bases to trimming and J lost 2 bases, with 14 bases between them. The CDR3 region has the DNA TGTGCCAGAACCGGGGATAATCCCTACGAGCAGTACTTC. Its translation is CARTGDNPYEQYF.

V gene TRBV5-6 combines with J gene TRBJ1-2; the D is unclear. Per the germline V gene, CDR1 is SGHDT and CDR2 is YYEEEE. Trimming removed 4 bases from V and 5 bases from J, with 9 bases in between. This CDR3 has 12 amino acids. This CDR3 reads CASSETWYGYTF. CDR3 DNA: TGTGCCAGCAGCGAGACTTGGTATGGCTACACCTTC.

The gene calls are TRBV7-3 and TRBJ1-2; 8 bases agree with TRBD1. V was pared by 2 bases and J by 8 bases, with 4 bases of the junction left unmatched. The CDR3 is 13 amino acids. The V gene's germline CDR1 is SGHTA and CDR2 FQGTGA. This chain's CDR3 is CASSLSGGRGYTF. Written as DNA, the CDR3 is TGTGCCAGCAGCTTATCAGGGGGCAGAGGCTACACCTTC. Full variable domain (rest looked up from reference TRBV7-3 and TRBJ1-2): GAGVSQTPSNKVTEKGKYVELRCDPISGHTALYWYRQSLGQGPEFLIYFQGTGAADDSGLPNDRFFAVRPEGSVSTLKIQRTERGDSAVYLCASSLSGGRGYTFGSGTRLTVV.

The chain combines TRBV27 with TRBJ2-2; D possibly matches TRBD1 or TRBD2 (7 bases each). The length of the CDR3 is 16 residues. CDR1 MNHEY and CDR2 SMNVEV come from the germline V gene (reference sequence). Between the trimmed V and J ends, which lost 7 bases and 7 bases, there was a span of 22 bases. DNA of the CDR3: TGTGCCAGCACTAAATCAGGGGGAGGGGTGCACGGGGAGCTGTTTTTT. This gives the protein CASTKSGGGVHGELFF.

Only one count was recorded for this clone. This sequence joins TRBV5-4 and TRBJ1-2; possibly TRBD1 for D (6 bases). V lost 0 bases, J lost 7 bases, and 25 bases lay in between. The CDR3 totals 18 residues. Germline CDR1 reads SGHNT; CDR2 reads YYREEE (reference sequence). The CDR3 coding sequence is TGTGCCAGCAGCTTGGTTAGCCAGGGGCAGCAAGTGGGCTCTGGCTACACCTTC. Its protein product is CASSLVSQGQQVGSGYTF.

V is TRBV6-1 and J is TRBJ2-7, with D perhaps assigned TRBD1 or TRBD2 (5 bases each). The CDR3 runs to 13 residues. From germline, CDR1 is MNHNS and CDR2 SASEGT. V lost 5 bases to trimming and J lost 4 bases, with 12 bases between them. The CDR3 protein is CASSHRDGYEQYF. The CDR3 DNA follows: TGTGCCAGCAGTCACCGGGACGGTTACGAGCAGTACTTC.

The V call is TRBV7-2, the J call TRBJ2-3; possible D gene TRBD1, 6 bases. The V and J ends lost 4 bases and 5 bases respectively, with 16 bases between them. The CDR3 runs to 15 residues. Germline-derived CDR1 and CDR2 are SGHTA and FQGNSA. CDR3 in DNA: TGTGCCAGCAGCTGGCAACAGGGTTTCGAAGATACGCAGTATTTT. The encoded protein is CASSWQQGFEDTQYF.

The chain employs TRBV2 and TRBJ2-7; D not resolved. CDR3 length equals 12 residues. Trimming removed 5 bases at V and 4 bases at J, with 9 bases between. Germline CDR1 and CDR2: SNHLY and FYNNEI. CDR3 nucleotides: TGTGCCAGCAGTCCCCAGTTATACGAGCAGTACTTC. This sequence encodes CASSPQLYEQYF.

The chain recombines TRBV7-8 with TRBJ1-5, with a possible D match to TRBD1 (6 bases). The V end was cut by 1 base, the J end by 0 bases, with 13 bases between. Per germline, CDR1 SGHVS and CDR2 FQNEAQ. The CDR3 length is 17 residues. The CDR3: CASSLGGGPYSNQPQHF. The CDR3 DNA sequence: TGTGCCAGCAGCTTAGGGGGGGGGCCGTATAGCAATCAGCCCCAGCATTTT.

V and J are TRBV2 and TRBJ1-1; D gene ambiguous. The V gene's germline CDR1 is SNHLY and CDR2 FYNNEI. Trimming cost V 10 bases and J 1 base, with 10 bases left between them. The CDR3 is 12 amino acids. CDR3 sequence reads: CANRLRNTEAFF. The CDR3 nucleotides are TGTGCCAACAGACTCAGGAACACTGAAGCTTTCTTT.

To note about this clone: The same CDR3 can be traced to other DNA sequences in this sample. CDR3 sequence: CASRPGQGYEQYF. CDR3 bases: TGTGCCAGCAGACCGGGACAGGGGTACGAGCAGTACTTC. The chain employs TRBV6-1 and TRBJ2-7, with 10 positions matching TRBD1. CDR3 size: 13 residues. The trim removed 6 bases at V and 4 bases at J, leaving 3 bases unmatched. CDR1 and CDR2 (germline): MNHNS, SASEGT.

This sequence joins TRBV10-3 and TRBJ1-2; D not resolved. The germline V gene has CDR1 ENHRY and CDR2 SYGVKD. The germline V and J ends were trimmed by 3 bases and 2 bases, with 13 bases remaining between them. The CDR3 loop spans 15 amino acids. As DNA, the CDR3 is TGTGCCATCAGTGACGGTGGTGGACTAAACTATGGCTACACCTTC. Translating gives CAISDGGGLNYGYTF.

The chain is built from TRBV7-3 and TRBJ1-1; D unclear. V lost 5 bases and J lost 7, with 14 bases in between. This CDR3 is built from 13 residues. CDR1 is SGHTA and CDR2 is FQGTGA in the germline V gene. The CDR3: CASSPSGFIEAFF. Written as DNA, the CDR3 is TGTGCCAGCAGCCCCTCCGGGTTCATTGAAGCTTTCTTT.

The chain recombines TRBV29-1 with TRBJ2-3, with 16 bases that match TRBD2. The germline V gene encodes CDR1 SQVTM and CDR2 ANQGSEA. With V trimmed by 7 bases and J by 6 bases, 7 bases remained unmatched. The CDR3 is made up of 15 amino acids. CDR3 nucleotides: TGCAGCGCGGGGACTAGCGGGGGGGTAAGCGATACGCAGTATTTT. This translates into CSAGTSGGVSDTQYF.

A word on this clone: The junction differs from germline at one of its ends, possibly a read error. Here the CDR3 reads CASSVAGTGEYEQYF. CDR3 nucleotides: TGTGCCAGCAGCGTAGCCGGGACAGGGGAATACGAGCAGTACTTC. The rearrangement links TRBV7-6 to TRBJ2-7; 10 bases are a match to TRBD1. The CDR3 has 15 residues. Germline-derived CDR1 and CDR2 are SGHVS and FNYEAQ.

The chain joins TRBV7-2 to TRBJ2-7; 7 nucleotides match TRBD2. The CDR3 sequence is 15 residues long. V gave up 5 bases and J gave up 1 base; unmatched junction bases: 8. Germline V gene sequence: CDR1 SGHTA, CDR2 FQGNSA. The CDR3 protein is CASSKSGVVSYEQYF. As DNA, the CDR3 is TGTGCCAGCAGCAAAAGCGGGGTTGTTTCCTACGAGCAGTACTTC.

The chain couples TRBV19 to TRBJ1-5; 7 bases match TRBD1. V was pared by 7 bases and J by 6 bases, with 18 bases of the junction left unmatched. The CDR3 consists of 17 residues. Germline values: CDR1 LNHDA, CDR2 SQIVND (reference sequence). The CDR3 here is CASTLGGGVGYSQPQHF. CDR3 sequence (DNA): TGTGCCAGTACCCTTGGAGGGGGCGTCGGGTATAGTCAGCCCCAGCATTTT.

V and J are TRBV4-2 and TRBJ2-7, with D possibly being TRBD2 (6 bases). Germline V gene sequence: CDR1 LGHNA, CDR2 YNFKEQ. The CDR3 is made up of 12 amino acids. With 2 bases removed from V and 6 bases from J, the gap between germline ends came to 8 bases. The CDR3 DNA reads TGTGCCAGCAGCCAAATGGAGGGCGAGCAGTACTTC. It translates to CASSQMEGEQYF.

V usage is TRBV11-2 and J usage is TRBJ2-3; TRBD2 aligns across 7 bases. The CDR3 has 16 residues. In germline, CDR1 is SGHAT, CDR2 FQNNGV. Germline trimming cut 4 bases from V and 3 bases from J; bases unmatched to any gene: 10. The CDR3 DNA is TGTGCCAGCAGCTCCGTTAGCGGGCGGGGTACAGATACGCAGTATTTT. As protein: CASSSVSGRGTDTQYF.

This sequence joins TRBV5-4 and TRBJ1-2, with TRBD1 as a possible D gene (5 bases). The CDR3 contains 14 residues. Germline values: CDR1 SGHNT, CDR2 YYREEE (reference sequence). Trimming shortened V by 0 bases and J by 3 bases, and 9 bases separated the two germline ends. The CDR3 loop is CASSLAGRDYGYTF. DNA of the CDR3: TGTGCCAGCAGCTTGGCGGGCAGGGACTATGGCTACACCTTC.